The source of this T cell receptor (beta chain) is a study of human T cells and chemical hapten exposure. Broader study findings: Donors had alopecia, so their immune response may differ from healthy people's. Counts of TCRs expanded at PT1 correlated positively with patch test score. Expanded TCR sets contained significantly more large CDR3 similarity clusters than controls.

Unique molecular identifiers were attached to individual cDNA molecules during library preparation. TCRdb redid the calling of the RACE reads with MiXCR, one entry per CDR3 protein. This table has tens of thousands of distinct CDR3 sequences, approximately 35% appearing once. In the case of this clonotype: Its matching antigen is unknown.

The time point denotes: patch test 1, 2 weeks after DPC sensitization. Noted treatment: therapeutic diphenylcyclopropenone sensitization with weekly scalp DPC. J gave up 7 bases and V 6 bases, and 8 bases lay outside the gene matches. The germline V gene encodes CDR1 MDHEN and CDR2 SYDVKM. This CDR3 is built from 14 residues. The V call is TRBV28, the J call TRBJ2-1, with 8 nucleotides matching TRBD2. This specimen consisted of whole blood, obtained in connection with sensitization to the hapten diphenylcyclopropenone (DPC). This clonotype originated in a man aged 35-49 years with alopecia areata. Some clones in this sample may be carry-over from other donors' samples. The CDR3 DNA is TGTGCCAGCAGCCTACTAGCGGAGTGGAATGAGCAGTTCTTC. Its protein product is CASSLLAEWNEQFF.